This is a list of T cell receptor beta chains from one sample in a study of blood T cell repertoires in COVID-19. The repertoire was sequenced with immunoSEQ multiplex PCR; TCRdb's copy has only in-frame clones and lacks some. The repertoire has tens of thousands of clones, about nine tenths of them found once; the top ten carry 0.7% to 0.9%. Input material: peripheral blood. Receptors originate from an elderly woman with acute or convalescent COVID-19. Both conserved end residues are part of each CDR3. The D gene is left open where the match is weak. Expanded clones are given a class, and other clones once, few, many or no size at all.

v_gene,d_gene,abundance,j_gene,CDR3nt,CDR3aa
TRBV18,.,.,TRBJ1-1,TGTGCCAGCTCCGGGGAAAGGTACGGCACTGAAGCTTTCTTT,CASSGERYGTEAFF
TRBV27,TRBD1,.,TRBJ1-3,TGTGCCAGCAGTTCCTTATCGACAGGGGAGACGGGAAACACCATATATTTT,CASSSLSTGETGNTIYF
TRBV11-2,.,.,TRBJ1-2,TGTGCCAGCAGCTTAGATATGGGGGCGCAGAACGGCTACACCTTC,CASSLDMGAQNGYTF
TRBV7-9,.,.,TRBJ1-5,TGTGCCAGCAGCCGCGGGGCGAATCAGCCCCAGCATTTT,CASSRGANQPQHF
TRBV19,TRBD1,.,TRBJ2-7,TGTGCCAGTAGTATCGACAGGGGGAGGTCATACGAGCAGTACTTC,CASSIDRGRSYEQYF
TRBV10-1,TRBD1,.,TRBJ2-7,TGCGCCAGCAGTGGATCGGAGACAGGGCAGTCCGAGCAGTACTTC,CASSGSETGQSEQYF
TRBV5-6,.,.,TRBJ1-2,TGTGCCAGCAGCTTGTTGTCGGCGGACTATGGCTACACCTTC,CASSLLSADYGYTF
TRBV4-1,.,.,TRBJ1-5,TGCGCCAGCAGCCAAGATCACTATAGCAATCAGCCCCAGCATTTT,CASSQDHYSNQPQHF
TRBV6-6,.,.,TRBJ1-2,TGTGCCAGCAGTTACGTTAGTAACTATGGCTACACCTTC,CASSYVSNYGYTF
TRBV4-1,.,.,TRBJ2-7,TGCGCCAGCAGCCAAGTCGGTGTCTACGAGCAGTACTTC,CASSQVGVYEQYF
TRBV4-1,.,.,TRBJ2-2,TGCGCCAGCAGCCAAGGGGCTTCCACCGGGGAGCTGTTTTTT,CASSQGASTGELFF
TRBV6-1,.,.,TRBJ1-2,TGTGCCAGCAGTGAAGCGCCCGGGCGGGGCAGAGCTAACTATGGCTACACCTTC,CASSEAPGRGRANYGYTF
TRBV20-1,.,.,TRBJ1-2,TGCAGTGCTAGTGATTGGCCACAGGGTGGCTATGGCTACACCTTC,CSASDWPQGGYGYTF
TRBV5-5,.,.,TRBJ1-5,TGTGCCAGCAGCTTCACGGGAGCTAATCAGCCCCAGCATTTT,CASSFTGANQPQHF
TRBV2,TRBD1,.,TRBJ1-5,TGTGCCAGCAGTGGACAGGGACTCAATCAGCCCCAGCATTTT,CASSGQGLNQPQHF
TRBV6-1,.,.,TRBJ1-6,TGTGCCAGCAGTGAGACACAAAGCTCCTATAATTCACCCCTCCACTTT,CASSETQSSYNSPLHF
TRBV19,.,once,TRBJ2-7,TGTGCCAGTGCCATGGGGGCCGGCTCGGCCTACGAGCAGTACTTC,CASAMGAGSAYEQYF
TRBV5-1,TRBD2,.,TRBJ2-1,TGCGCCAGCAGCCCGGGACTAGCGGGGGTTGTTGAGCAGTTCTTC,CASSPGLAGVVEQFF
TRBV11-3,.,.,TRBJ1-1,TGTGCCAGCAGCCGAGGGCGGAACACTGAAGCTTTCTTT,CASSRGRNTEAFF
TRBV18,TRBD2,.,TRBJ2-1,TGTGCCAGCTCCCCCGGGACTAGGAGCTCCTACAATGAGCAGTTCTTC,CASSPGTRSSYNEQFF
TRBV3-1/TRBV3-2,TRBD1,.,TRBJ2-2,TGTGCCAGCAGCCAAGCAGGGGCGGGACAGGGGCTCGCCGGGGAGCTGTTTTTT,CASSQAGAGQGLAGELFF